This T cell receptor (beta chain) was sequenced during a study of radiation and T cells in renal cell carcinoma. The CDR3 loop spans 13 amino acids. This clone was seen just once. Method: immunoSEQ multiplex PCR; TCRdb's copy keeps in-frame clones and lacks some. Of fewer than 45,000 clones detected, over 80% appear once; the ten largest clones hold roughly 30%. Time point noted: blood 4 weeks post-SBRT, at nephrectomy. Indicated treatment: 15 Gy SBRT to primary tumor, nephrectomy 4 weeks later. Blood was sampled at baseline, 2 weeks and 4 weeks after SBRT. This renal cell carcinoma was of the clear cell type.

This receptor was taken from a woman aged 70-85 years with renal cell carcinoma. Sequences were derived from blood, sampled from a patient whose treatment included radiotherapy and nephrectomy. This chain uses TRBV21-1 with TRBJ1-2. TRBV21-1 has pseudogene status. DNA of the CDR3: TGTGCCAGCGACGGCCGCAAGTTCTATGGCTACACCTTC. Translation: CASDGRKFYGYTF.